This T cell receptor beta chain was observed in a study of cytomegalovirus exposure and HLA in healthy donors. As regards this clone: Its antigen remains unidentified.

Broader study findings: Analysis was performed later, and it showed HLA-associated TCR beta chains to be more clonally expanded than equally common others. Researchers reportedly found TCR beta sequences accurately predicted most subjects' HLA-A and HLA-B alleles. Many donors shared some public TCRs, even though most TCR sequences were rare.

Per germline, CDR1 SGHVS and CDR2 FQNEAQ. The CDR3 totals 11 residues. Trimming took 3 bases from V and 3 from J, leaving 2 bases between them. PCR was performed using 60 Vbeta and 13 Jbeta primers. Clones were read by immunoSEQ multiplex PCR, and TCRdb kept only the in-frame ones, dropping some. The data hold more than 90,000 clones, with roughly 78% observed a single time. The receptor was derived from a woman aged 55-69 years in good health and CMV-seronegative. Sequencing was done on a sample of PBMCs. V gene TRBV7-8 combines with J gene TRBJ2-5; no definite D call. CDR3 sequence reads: CASSFKETQYF. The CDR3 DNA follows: TGTGCCAGCAGCTTTAAAGAGACCCAGTACTTC.